What follows describes a single TCR beta chain. Its cognate antigen is unknown. These data are taken from a study of post-analysis software for immune sequencing data. The wider study: Both relapsing-remitting and secondary progressive multiple sclerosis featured among the disease courses, as did progressive-relapsing multiple sclerosis. General observations from the study: Versus controls, multiple sclerosis patients showed significantly lower diversity (normalized Chao1). F measure clustering grouped samples strongly by preparation batch. About five TRBV segments were more frequent in patients than controls; TRBV5-6, TRBV5-1 and TRBV20-1 belonged to this group.

V lost 3 bases, J lost 8 bases, and 8 bases stayed unmatched. The CDR3 spans 15 residues. Germline V gene data show CDR1 as MNHEY and CDR2 as SVGAGI. The authors incorporated unique molecular identifiers into the TCR beta cDNA libraries. From the PCR reads, TCRdb called clonotypes with MiXCR, one entry per CDR3 protein. The top ten clones hold 1.5% to 2% of a sample with under 650,000 distinct CDR3 sequences, 44% of them seen once. The sequencing sample was made of blood. This TCR derives from a girl aged 10 to 17 with multiple sclerosis. V usage is TRBV6-5 and J usage is TRBJ2-1; TRBD2 agrees at 9 bases. For the CDR3, the DNA is TGTGCCAGCAGTTATCCGAGCGGGAGGATCCATGAGCAGTTCTTC. Residues: CASSYPSGRIHEQFF.